This entry concerns a single TCR beta chain. The data derive from a study of blood T cell repertoires in COVID-19. Turning to the study itself: The origin of the acute and convalescent COVID-19 samples was the United States, Italy and Spain.

Authors' processing steps: Estimated nucleated cell counts came from reference gene primer amplification. Sequencing used immunoSEQ multiplex PCR; TCRdb keeps in-frame clones, though not all of them. The V and J calls and clone size are taken from that table; D and trimming were inferred from the DNA. The sample has about 170,000 clones, 83% seen once. Germline V lookup: CDR1 SEHNR, CDR2 FQNEAQ (reference sequence). The CDR3 extends over 14 amino acids. Trimming left V 1 base short and J 6 bases short, with 12 bases between. Sequencing was performed on peripheral blood. The chain couples TRBV7-9 to TRBJ1-1; tentative D call: TRBD1 (5 bases). The sequence was collected from a woman aged 80 or over with acute or convalescent COVID-19. CDR3 coding DNA: TGTGCCAGCAGCTTAGACTCAGGGAAACCTGAAGCTTTCTTT. Its translation is CASSLDSGKPEAFF.